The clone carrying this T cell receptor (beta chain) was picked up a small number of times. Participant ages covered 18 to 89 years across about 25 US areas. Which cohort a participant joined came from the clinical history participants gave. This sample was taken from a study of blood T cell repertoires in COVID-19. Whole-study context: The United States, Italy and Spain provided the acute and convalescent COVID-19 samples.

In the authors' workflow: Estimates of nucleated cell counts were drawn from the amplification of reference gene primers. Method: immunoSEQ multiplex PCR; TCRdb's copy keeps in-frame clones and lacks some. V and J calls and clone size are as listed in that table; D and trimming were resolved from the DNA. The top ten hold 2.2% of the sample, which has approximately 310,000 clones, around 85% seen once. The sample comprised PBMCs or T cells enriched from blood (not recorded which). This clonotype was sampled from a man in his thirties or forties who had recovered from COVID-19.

The CDR3 DNA follows: TGTGCCATCAGTGTATCCAGGAATGTGAACACTGAAGCTTTCTTT. Encoded protein: CAISVSRNVNTEAFF. V usage is TRBV10-3 and J usage is TRBJ1-1; D gene unclear. The CDR3 spans 15 residues. The V end was cut by 4 bases, the J end by 0 bases, with 12 bases between. CDR1 and CDR2 from the germline V gene are ENHRY and SYGVKD.